This passage covers 32 T cell receptor beta chains from one sample sequenced in a study of beta chain features in type 1 diabetes. Study observations and caveats: There was a moderate but significant shortening of TCRB CDR3s in all four CD4+ subsets of Type 1 diabetes patients.

What these receptors recognize is not known. All of the isolated RNA was reverse transcribed, so expressed TCRB transcripts were sequenced. The table came from immunoSEQ multiplex PCR; TCRdb's copy has only in-frame clones and leaves some out. The sample lists 250,000 to 350,000 clones, 14% occurring once. The source material was naive CD4+ T cells from blood. These receptors were taken from a man aged 30-40 years with type 1 diabetes.

The rearrangement uses TRBV11-1 and TRBJ2-1; 9 nucleotides agree with TRBD2. Per germline, CDR1 SGHAT and CDR2 FQDESV (reference sequence). After removal of 5 bases from V and 5 bases from J, the junction contained 10 bases not matched to a gene. This CDR3 is 16 amino acids long. The CDR3 reads CASSDLGTSRDNEQFF. The CDR3, as DNA: TGTGCCAGCAGCGACCTTGGGACTAGCCGAGACAATGAGCAGTTCTTC.

This clone was counted only a few times. This chain connects TRBV7-9 to TRBJ1-5, with 7 nucleotides matching TRBD1. V dropped 7 bases and J dropped 10; count of bases not matched to a gene: 10. Germline lookup yields CDR1 SEHNR and CDR2 FQNEAQ (reference sequence). This CDR3 spans 13 amino acids. The CDR3 region has the DNA TGTGCCAGCACCGACAGGGCCCCGGGACCCCAGCATTTT. Its protein product is CASTDRAPGPQHF.

The rearrangement joins TRBV5-1 to TRBJ2-3, with D possibly matching TRBD1 (5 bases). Germline V gives CDR1 SGHRS, CDR2 YFSETQ. Trimming removed 1 base from V and 2 bases from J, with 14 bases in between. CDR3 length equals 16 residues. Here the CDR3 reads CASSLYTVGATDTQYF. The CDR3 coding sequence is TGCGCCAGCAGCTTGTATACGGTAGGGGCCACAGATACGCAGTATTTT. Using reference TRBV5-1 and TRBJ2-3 for the parts outside the CDR3, the full variable domain is KAGVTQTPRYLIKTRGQQVTLSCSPISGHRSVSWYQQTPGQGLQFLFEYFSETQRNKGNFPGRFSGRQFSNSRSEMNVSTLELGDSALYLCASSLYTVGATDTQYFGPGTRLTVL.

This clone occurred a few times. This chain uses TRBV9 with TRBJ2-2; D call uncertain. The V end lost 0 bases, the J end lost 6 bases, and 9 bases lay between the germline ends. Germline-derived CDR1 and CDR2 are SGDLS and YYNGEE. This CDR3 has 14 amino acids. The CDR3 DNA reads as TGTGCCAGCAGCGTAGATCGGCGGCCCGGGGAGCTGTTTTTT. Translating it yields CASSVDRRPGELFF.

The DNA for the CDR3 is TGTGCCAGCAGCGCTACGACAGGGCCATATTACGAGCAGTACTTC. It yields the protein CASSATTGPYYEQYF. The chain couples TRBV7-3 to TRBJ2-7; 7 bases are shared with TRBD1. After removal of 5 bases from V and 4 bases from J, the junction contained 11 bases not matched to a gene. Per germline, CDR1 SGHTA and CDR2 FQGTGA. The CDR3 is made up of 15 amino acids. The full variable domain, in which reference TRBV7-3 and TRBJ2-7 provide the parts outside the CDR3, is GAGVSQTPSNKVTEKGKYVELRCDPISGHTALYWYRQSLGQGPEFLIYFQGTGAADDSGLPNDRFFAVRPEGSVSTLKIQRTERGDSAVYLCASSATTGPYYEQYFGPGTRLTVT.

This clone was observed a few times. The chain carries TRBV9 and TRBJ2-5; TRBD2 matches 8 bases. The CDR3 is 14 amino acids. The trim removed 4 bases at V and 4 bases at J, leaving 6 bases unmatched. Germline V gene data show CDR1 as SGDLS and CDR2 as YYNGEE. The DNA for the CDR3 is TGTGCCAGCAGCCGGGCGGGAGGAGGAGAGACCCAGTACTTC. This encodes CASSRAGGGETQYF.

The genes are TRBV9 and TRBJ2-5; 9 nucleotides agree with TRBD2. V lost 4 bases to trimming and J lost 1 base; unmatched junction nucleotides: 8. The V gene's germline CDR1 is SGDLS and CDR2 YYNGEE. The CDR3 consists of 16 residues. The CDR3 region is CASSQGTSRIQETQYF. CDR3 sequence (DNA): TGTGCCAGCAGCCAGGGGACTAGCAGAATCCAAGAGACCCAGTACTTC.

DNA of the CDR3: TGTGCCAGCAGCTTAGGGGGGCGCAATCAGCCCCAGCATTTT. This sequence encodes CASSLGGRNQPQHF. The chain employs TRBV7-2 and TRBJ1-5; TRBD1 is a possible D gene (6 bases). The CDR3 loop spans 14 amino acids. Germline V CDR1 and CDR2: SGHTA, FQGNSA. Trimming stripped 1 base from V and 2 bases from J, with 6 bases between.

This clone was seen more than once but under ten times. The rearrangement uses TRBV13 and TRBJ2-7; 8 bases map to TRBD2. The ends lost 2 bases at V and 3 bases at J; junction bases unmatched: 6. CDR1 is PRHDT and CDR2 is FYEKMQ in the germline V gene (reference sequence). The CDR3 is 15 residues long. CDR3 sequence reads: CASSLWAGGLYEQYF. The CDR3 coding sequence is TGTGCCAGCAGCTTATGGGCGGGAGGTCTCTACGAGCAGTACTTC.

In DNA form, the CDR3 reads TGTGCCAGCAGCTTACCCCAGGACACCGGGGAGCTGTTTTTT. Protein product: CASSLPQDTGELFF. V is TRBV7-9 and J is TRBJ2-2, with D unresolved. The germline V gene encodes CDR1 SEHNR and CDR2 FQNEAQ (reference sequence). The V end lost 2 bases, the J end lost 3 bases, and 7 bases lay between the germline ends. There are 14 residues in the CDR3.

This clone was seen only a few times. V and J are TRBV18 and TRBJ2-2, with 7 positions matching TRBD1. The junction had 7 bases not matched to a gene; V was cut back by 6 bases and J by 6 bases. The CDR3 is 14 amino acids. From germline, CDR1 is KGHSH and CDR2 LQKENI. CDR3: CASSGQDAAGELFF. The CDR3 DNA is TGTGCCAGCTCTGGACAGGATGCGGCCGGGGAGCTGTTTTTT.

This clone was observed a handful of times. This CDR3 reads CASSLTEYNEQFF. The CDR3 coding sequence is TGTGCCAGCAGCTTGACTGAATACAATGAGCAGTTCTTC. This chain joins TRBV5-4 and TRBJ2-1; D ambiguous. V lost 1 base to trimming and J lost 4 bases, with 6 bases between them. The V gene's germline CDR1 is SGHNT and CDR2 YYREEE (reference sequence). The CDR3 is made up of 13 amino acids.

This chain joins TRBV2 and TRBJ1-1; no definite D call. V lost 2 bases and J 1 base, leaving 5 bases between the germline ends. The CDR3 is 13 residues long. From germline, CDR1 is SNHLY and CDR2 FYNNEI. CDR3 DNA: TGTGCCAGCAGTGAAAGACAGAACACTGAAGCTTTCTTT. This codes for CASSERQNTEAFF.

The V and J genes are TRBV5-4 and TRBJ2-1; 10 bases are a match to TRBD2. Germline trimming cut 5 bases from V and 8 bases from J; bases unmatched to any gene: 7. Germline V gene sequence: CDR1 SGHNT, CDR2 YYREEE (reference sequence). The CDR3 sequence is 14 residues long. The chain's CDR3 is CASRRAGGRYEQFF. The CDR3 DNA reads TGTGCCAGCAGGCGAGCGGGAGGGCGATATGAGCAGTTCTTC.

V is TRBV30 and J is TRBJ2-7; 7 positions match TRBD1. This CDR3 is built from 13 residues. V was clipped by 6 bases and J by 0 bases; unmatched bases: 5. The germline CDR1 and CDR2 sequences are GTSNPN and SVGIG (reference sequence). The CDR3 sequence is CACVGQLSYEQYF. The DNA of the CDR3 is TGTGCCTGCGTGGGACAGCTCTCCTACGAGCAGTACTTC.

This chain uses TRBV30 with TRBJ2-1; unclear D gene. Germline V gene lookup returns CDR1 GTSNPN and CDR2 SVGIG (reference sequence). The length of the CDR3 is 12 residues. V lost 2 bases, J lost 4 bases, and 6 bases lay in between. The CDR3 region is CAWSRYYNEQFF. CDR3 DNA: TGTGCCTGGAGTCGCTATTACAATGAGCAGTTCTTC.

The chain employs TRBV9 and TRBJ2-3; D is possibly TRBD1 (5 bases). The V gene's germline CDR1 is SGDLS and CDR2 YYNGEE. With 2 bases removed from V and 6 bases from J, the gap between germline ends came to 10 bases. The CDR3 extends over 13 amino acids. CDR3 amino acids: CASSVMGPDTQYF. Here the CDR3 DNA reads TGTGCCAGCAGCGTCATGGGGCCCGATACGCAGTATTTT.

CDR3 loop: CASSPRGQGRGGYTF. The CDR3 coding sequence is TGTGCCAGCAGCCCCAGGGGACAGGGAAGGGGCGGCTACACCTTC. J is TRBJ1-2 and V is TRBV9, with 9 bases that match TRBD1. V gave up 4 bases and J gave up 8 bases; unmatched junction bases: 12. The germline gives CDR1 SGDLS, CDR2 YYNGEE. The CDR3 spans 15 residues.

The chain is built from TRBV7-8 and TRBJ2-1; 10 nucleotides agree with TRBD2. This CDR3 is 14 amino acids long. Unmatched junction bases numbered 3, after V lost 5 bases and J lost 5 bases. The germline CDR1 and CDR2 sequences are SGHVS and FQNEAQ. DNA of the CDR3: TGTGCCAGCAGCGGACTAGCGGTAAACAATGAGCAGTTCTTC. This gives the protein CASSGLAVNNEQFF. The whole variable domain, remainder taken from reference TRBV7-8 and TRBJ2-1, is GAGVSQSPRYKVAKRGQDVALRCDPISGHVSLFWYQQALGQGPEFLTYFQNEAQLDKSGLPSDRFFAERPEGSVSTLKIQRTQQEDSAVYLCASSGLAVNNEQFFGPGTRLTVL.

This clone was picked up a small number of times. The V gene is TRBV5-4, the J gene TRBJ1-5; a possible D gene is TRBD1 (6 bases). This CDR3 is 15 amino acids long. Deletions cut 2 bases from V and 3 bases from J, with 12 bases between. Germline CDR1 is SGHNT and CDR2 is YYREEE (reference sequence). The CDR3 DNA sequence: TGTGCCAGCAGCTTAGGAACAGGGCTCAATCAGCCCCAGCATTTT. It is translated as CASSLGTGLNQPQHF.

The V and J genes are TRBV13 and TRBJ1-1; 8 bases map to TRBD1. The V gene end was trimmed by 2 bases and the J gene end by 0 bases; junction bases not matched to a gene: 5. CDR1 is PRHDT and CDR2 is FYEKMQ in the germline V gene (reference sequence). The CDR3 runs to 16 residues. The CDR3 nucleotides are TGTGCCAGCAGCTTATCGACAGGGGTAATGAACACTGAAGCTTTCTTT. This translates into CASSLSTGVMNTEAFF.

This clone was found a few times. The J gene is TRBJ2-2, the V gene TRBV11-2, with 11 bases matching TRBD2. CDR1 and CDR2 (germline): SGHAT, FQNNGV. The CDR3 has 16 residues. Trimming took 4 bases from V and 5 from J; bases not matched to a gene: 6. CDR3 amino acids: CASSSPGLAATGELFF. The DNA for the CDR3 is TGTGCCAGCAGCTCCCCGGGACTAGCGGCTACCGGGGAGCTGTTTTTT.

This clone occurred a few times. This CDR3 is CASSGGGVGDEQFF. CDR3 nucleotides: TGTGCCAGCTCCGGAGGAGGGGTCGGCGATGAGCAGTTCTTC. This chain uses TRBV18 with TRBJ2-1, with D possibly matching TRBD2 (6 bases). V lost 6 bases, J lost 8 bases, and 17 bases lay in between. From germline, CDR1 is KGHSH and CDR2 LQKENI. The CDR3 loop spans 14 amino acids.

This clone was seen only a few times. The chain carries TRBV29-1 and TRBJ2-1; 8 nucleotides line up with TRBD2. The ends lost 3 bases at V and 6 bases at J; junction bases unmatched: 4. CDR1 is SQVTM and CDR2 is ANQGSEA in the germline V gene. The CDR3 contains 13 residues. The CDR3 coding sequence is TGCAGCGTTGAGTCCGGGACTAGCAATGAGCAGTTCTTC. Protein: CSVESGTSNEQFF.

This chain uses TRBV15 with TRBJ2-2, with TRBD1 as a possible D gene (5 bases). V was clipped by 0 bases and J by 7 bases, with 12 bases between them. Germline loops: CDR1 LNHNV, CDR2 YYDKDF (reference sequence). The CDR3 length is 15 residues. The CDR3 here is CATSRDPQGSGELFF. CDR3 sequence (DNA): TGTGCCACCAGCAGAGACCCTCAGGGAAGCGGGGAGCTGTTTTTT.

This clone has only a few counts. The rearrangement uses TRBV6-6 and TRBJ1-5; D is unresolved. The germline V and J ends were trimmed by 4 bases and 6 bases, with 7 bases remaining between them. This CDR3 comprises 12 residues. The V gene's germline CDR1 is MNHNY and CDR2 SVGAGI (reference sequence). CDR3 in amino acids: CASSSSGQPQHF. The CDR3 region has the DNA TGTGCCAGCAGTTCCAGCGGTCAGCCCCAGCATTTT.

This sequence joins TRBV18 and TRBJ1-2, with D uncertain. CDR1 is KGHSH, CDR2 LQKENI, per germline. The V gene lost 0 bases and the J gene lost 7 bases, with 15 bases spanning the gap. This CDR3 spans 15 amino acids. The CDR3 is CASSPPVARTFGYTF. CDR3 DNA: TGTGCCAGCTCACCACCGGTAGCCAGAACTTTTGGCTACACCTTC.

This clone was detected a few times. The rearrangement links TRBV5-8 to TRBJ1-2; 9 bases match TRBD1. J lost 7 bases, V lost 7 bases, and 8 bases had no gene match. CDR3 length equals 13 residues. The germline gives CDR1 SGHTS, CDR2 YDEGEE. The CDR3 nucleotides read TGTGCCAGCTCCCGGGACAGGGCTGTTGGCTACACCTTC. It codes for CASSRDRAVGYTF. Together with reference TRBV5-8 and TRBJ1-2, the CDR3 gives the full variable domain: EAGVTQSPTHLIKTRGQQATLRCSPISGHTSVYWYQQALGLGLQFLLWYDEGEERNRGNFPPRFSGRQFPNYSSELNVNALELEDSALYLCASSRDRAVGYTFGSGTRLTVV.

This clone was detected only a few times. This chain uses TRBV27 with TRBJ2-7; 7 nucleotides agree with TRBD1. Unmatched junction bases numbered 5, after V lost 6 bases and J lost 3 bases. Germline values: CDR1 MNHEY, CDR2 SMNVEV (reference sequence). This CDR3 comprises 13 residues. The CDR3 is CASRGQRHYEQYF. The CDR3 DNA is TGTGCCAGCAGGGGACAGCGACACTACGAGCAGTACTTC.

V and J are TRBV5-4 and TRBJ2-7; 11 nucleotides agree with TRBD2. The CDR3 loop spans 14 amino acids. Losses at the gene ends were 6 bases for V and 4 bases for J; bases not matched to a gene: 6. Per germline, CDR1 SGHNT and CDR2 YYREEE (reference sequence). The CDR3 DNA is TGTGCCAGCAACCTAGCGGGAGGATCGTACGAGCAGTACTTC. It codes for CASNLAGGSYEQYF.

Only a few counts were recorded for this clone. The chain combines TRBV19 with TRBJ2-7; 14 positions match TRBD2. Per germline, CDR1 LNHDA and CDR2 SQIVND (reference sequence). Trimming removed 9 bases from V and 5 bases from J; junction bases left unmatched: 6. This CDR3 has 14 residues. This chain's CDR3 is CASRTSGRIHEQYF. As DNA, the CDR3 is TGTGCCAGCAGGACTAGCGGGAGGATCCACGAGCAGTACTTC.

This chain connects TRBV29-1 to TRBJ1-2; weak D call: TRBD1 (6 bases). The V gene's germline CDR1 is SQVTM and CDR2 ANQGSEA. Trimming removed 5 bases at V and 1 base at J, with 20 bases between. The CDR3 has 16 residues. The CDR3 DNA follows: TGCAGCGTTAAATCTACAGGGTGGACGGGTAACTATGGCTACACCTTC. Its translation: CSVKSTGWTGNYGYTF.